This record concerns one T cell receptor (beta chain) sequence. No antigen is known for it. Healthy donors had no documented immune events, such as infections, while sampled. Trimming cost V 0 bases and J 7 bases, with 12 bases left between them. The CDR3 spans 14 residues. Germline V gives CDR1 MNHEY, CDR2 SVGAGI. The data originate from a study of identifying expanded T cells in peripheral blood. Study-wide points: Variance in clone template counts between approximately 2-week samples significantly increased with total template count across all healthy donors. Technical replicates showed about 1.1 changed clones; around two weeks roughly 18; four weeks 19.

Data came from immunoSEQ multiplex PCR; TCRdb stores just in-frame clones and leaves some out. The profile shows 50,000 to 70,000 clones, over 75% of them singletons. The specimen was blood. The TCR comes from a person aged 18 to 70 in good health. The J gene is TRBJ2-5, the V gene TRBV6-5, with D possibly matching TRBD2 (6 bases). The CDR3 DNA is TGTGCCAGCAGTTACTCGGGGGGAATCGGGACCCAGTACTTC. This encodes CASSYSGGIGTQYF.